These T cell receptor beta chains were read from a single sample in a study of T cell responses to AZD1222 COVID-19 vaccine. Using immunoSEQ multiplex PCR, the repertoire was profiled, and TCRdb retains in-frame clones only, with some absent. The top ten hold around 1.6% of the sample, which has 130,000 to 150,000 clones, 85% to 90% seen once. The material was peripheral blood, obtained on day 0 of AZD1222 vaccination. The receptors shown here come from an adult in good health. CDR3s include the opening cysteine and the closing phenylalanine or tryptophan. The D gene is left open where the match is weak. Clone size is stated in some rows and not others, as once, few, many or a class when expanded.

NA TRBJ1-2 15 NA TRBV28 CASSSPGELNYGYTF TGTGCCAGCAGTTCCCCCGGGGAGCTTAACTATGGCTACACCTTC
TRBD1 TRBJ1-6 15 NA TRBV27 CASRRGQGTNSPLHF TGTGCCAGCAGGCGGGGACAGGGGACAAATTCACCCCTCCACTTT
TRBD1 TRBJ1-6 14 NA TRBV6-5 CASSSFSGTGTLHF TGTGCCAGCAGTTCCTTTTCCGGGACAGGGACCCTCCACTTT
TRBD1 TRBJ1-2 13 NA TRBV15 CATSRDRGYGYTF TGTGCCACCAGCCGGGACAGGGGCTATGGCTACACCTTC
TRBD1 TRBJ1-1 17 NA TRBV5-1 CASSLTNRGGKNTEAFF TGCGCCAGCAGCTTGACGAACAGGGGAGGTAAGAACACTGAAGCTTTCTTT
NA TRBJ1-5 14 NA TRBV29-1 CSDPGPPSNQPQHF TGCAGCGACCCCGGGCCCCCATCCAATCAGCCCCAGCATTTT
NA TRBJ1-2 16 NA TRBV2 CASSSTDDRFENGYTF TGTGCCAGCAGTTCAACAGATGACAGGTTTGAGAATGGCTACACCTTC
TRBD2 TRBJ2-2 16 NA TRBV3-1/TRBV3-2 CASSHTGGVNTGELFF TGTGCCAGCAGCCACACGGGGGGAGTGAACACCGGGGAGCTGTTTTTT
NA TRBJ1-3 16 NA TRBV7-6 CASSLGGPSAGNTIYF TGTGCCAGCAGCTTGGGGGGGCCGTCGGCTGGAAACACCATATATTTT
TRBD1 TRBJ1-1 15 once TRBV5-1 CASSLLGTGKTEAFF TGCGCCAGCAGCTTGTTAGGGACAGGGAAGACTGAAGCTTTCTTT
NA TRBJ1-4 15 NA TRBV18 CASSPQNFVDEKLFF TGTGCCAGCTCACCACAGAACTTCGTAGATGAAAAACTGTTTTTT
TRBD2 TRBJ2-7 16 NA TRBV11-2 CASSLVVSGSSYEQYF TGTGCCAGCAGCTTAGTGGTTAGCGGGAGCTCCTACGAGCAGTACTTC
TRBD2 TRBJ2-7 16 NA TRBV7-9 CASSYLGGGPSYEQYF TGTGCCAGCAGCTATCTCGGCGGGGGTCCTTCCTACGAGCAGTACTTC
TRBD2 TRBJ2-1 15 NA TRBV7-3 CASSLVASGSNEQFF TGTGCCAGCAGCTTAGTGGCTAGCGGGAGCAATGAGCAGTTCTTC
NA TRBJ1-2 13 NA TRBV2 CASSVPGAVGYTF TGTGCCAGCAGTGTCCCAGGGGCGGTTGGCTACACCTTC
TRBD1 TRBJ1-2 14 NA TRBV20-1 CSASIGTGDRGYTF TGCAGTGCCAGTATCGGGACAGGGGATCGTGGCTACACCTTC
NA TRBJ2-7 13 NA TRBV27 CASRRDISYEQYF TGTGCCAGCAGGCGGGACATCTCCTACGAGCAGTACTTC
TRBD2 TRBJ2-3 16 once TRBV5-4 CASSPDGGTNTDTQYF TGTGCCAGCAGCCCGGACGGGGGGACCAACACAGATACGCAGTATTTT
NA TRBJ1-3 14 NA TRBV19 CASLKTAAGNTIYF TGTGCCAGCCTAAAGACTGCTGCTGGAAACACCATATATTTT
TRBD1 TRBJ2-5 14 NA TRBV5-1 CASSRTGLKETQYF TGCGCCAGCAGCCGGACAGGGCTAAAAGAGACCCAGTACTTC
TRBD2 TRBJ2-1 16 NA TRBV27 CASSLKGPSGIYEQFF TGTGCCAGCAGTTTAAAGGGTCCTAGCGGGATCTATGAGCAGTTCTTC
NA TRBJ2-7 15 NA TRBV5-4 CASSAPGSHLYEQYF TGTGCCAGCAGCGCCCCCGGATCGCATCTTTACGAGCAGTACTTC
TRBD2 TRBJ2-1 18 once TRBV9 CASSGATATSGGLREQFF TGTGCCAGCAGCGGAGCGACAGCTACTAGCGGGGGGTTAAGAGAGCAGTTCTTC
TRBD1 TRBJ2-2 19 NA TRBV11-2 CASSLWPRGPIPGTGELFF TGTGCCAGCAGCTTATGGCCCAGGGGGCCAATCCCAGGCACCGGGGAGCTGTTTTTT
NA TRBJ1-2 13 NA TRBV12-3/TRBV12-4 CASSLFRTDGYTF TGTGCCAGCAGTTTATTCAGAACCGATGGCTACACCTTC
NA TRBJ2-3 13 NA TRBV6-5 CASSYDFTDTQYF TGTGCCAGCAGTTACGACTTCACAGATACGCAGTATTTT
TRBD1 TRBJ1-1 12 NA TRBV7-9 CASSEGATEAFF TGTGCCAGCAGCGAGGGGGCCACTGAAGCTTTCTTT
NA TRBJ1-1 15 NA TRBV6-5 CASSQTRGGYTEAFF TGTGCCAGCAGCCAGACCCGAGGGGGTTACACTGAAGCTTTCTTT
NA TRBJ1-1 12 NA TRBV19 CASSNLNTEAFF TGTGCCAGTAGTAATCTGAACACTGAAGCTTTCTTT
NA TRBJ1-2 12 NA TRBV6-5 CASTQDPYGYTF TGTGCCAGCACGCAGGACCCCTATGGCTACACCTTC
NA TRBJ1-2 15 NA TRBV6-5 CASSYGTGRLPGYTF TGTGCCAGCAGTTACGGAACGGGTCGATTACCTGGCTACACCTTC
NA TRBJ1-2 14 NA TRBV5-6 CASNPLDSDYGYTF TGTGCCAGCAACCCACTCGACTCTGACTATGGCTACACCTTC
TRBD2 TRBJ2-1 16 NA TRBV28 CASMATSGSPRDEQFF TGTGCCAGCATGGCGACTAGCGGGAGCCCTCGGGATGAGCAGTTCTTC
TRBD2 TRBJ2-2 17 NA TRBV30 CAWSVGRTTGGTGELFF TGTGCCTGGAGTGTGGGACGCACTACGGGAGGAACCGGGGAGCTGTTTTTT
NA TRBJ2-7 11 NA TRBV20-1 CSAQTVYEQYF TGCAGTGCGCAGACAGTCTACGAGCAGTACTTC
NA TRBJ1-4 20 few TRBV27 CASSRRGGAAPLATNEKLFF TGTGCCAGCAGTCGCCGGGGCGGGGCTGCCCCCCTTGCAACTAATGAAAAACTGTTTTTT
NA TRBJ1-1 14 NA TRBV14 CASSQASGGAEAFF TGTGCCAGCAGCCAAGCGTCCGGGGGGGCTGAAGCTTTCTTT
NA TRBJ2-1 11 NA TRBV20-1 CSAFTGFEQFF TGCAGTGCATTTACAGGGTTTGAGCAGTTCTTC
NA TRBJ2-7 13 NA TRBV2 CASSGRAANEQYF TGTGCCAGCAGTGGAAGGGCAGCGAACGAGCAGTACTTC
NA TRBJ1-1 15 NA TRBV6-1 CASSEWGKQNTEAFF TGTGCCAGCAGTGAATGGGGGAAGCAGAACACTGAAGCTTTCTTT